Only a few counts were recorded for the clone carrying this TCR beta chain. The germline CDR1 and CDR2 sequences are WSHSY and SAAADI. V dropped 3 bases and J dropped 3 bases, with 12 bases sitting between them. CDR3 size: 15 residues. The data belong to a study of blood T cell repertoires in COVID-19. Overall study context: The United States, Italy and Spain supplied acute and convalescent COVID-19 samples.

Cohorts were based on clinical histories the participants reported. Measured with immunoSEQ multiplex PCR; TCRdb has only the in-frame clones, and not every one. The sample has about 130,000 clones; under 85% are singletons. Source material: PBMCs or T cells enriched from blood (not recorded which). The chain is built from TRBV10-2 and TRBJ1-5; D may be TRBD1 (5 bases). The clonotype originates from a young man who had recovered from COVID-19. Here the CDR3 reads CASSDRTRNNQPQHF. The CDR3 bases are TGCGCCAGCAGTGATCGGACACGGAACAATCAGCCCCAGCATTTT.